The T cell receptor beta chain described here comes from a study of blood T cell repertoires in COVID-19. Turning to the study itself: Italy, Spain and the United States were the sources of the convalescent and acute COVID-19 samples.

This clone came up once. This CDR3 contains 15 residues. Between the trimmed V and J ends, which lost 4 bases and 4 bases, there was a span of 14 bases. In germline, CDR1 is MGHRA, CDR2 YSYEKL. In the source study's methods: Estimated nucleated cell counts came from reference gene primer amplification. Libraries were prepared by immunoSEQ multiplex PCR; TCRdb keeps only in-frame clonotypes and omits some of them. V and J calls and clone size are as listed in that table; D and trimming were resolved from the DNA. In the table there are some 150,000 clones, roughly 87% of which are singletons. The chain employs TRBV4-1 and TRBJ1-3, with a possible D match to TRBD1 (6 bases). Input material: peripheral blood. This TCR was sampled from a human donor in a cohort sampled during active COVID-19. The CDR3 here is CASSPTARGGNTIYF. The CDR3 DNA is TGCGCCAGCAGCCCGACGGCCAGGGGCGGAAACACCATATATTTT.